These 23 T cell receptor beta chains were all obtained from the same sample, sequenced in a study of OX40 agonist ivuxolimab in advanced cancers. The protocol was immunoSEQ multiplex PCR, while the TCRdb copy is restricted to in-frame clones and leaves out a portion. The sample lists some 80,000 clones; 94% were seen once. Source: CD4+ or CD8+ T cells sorted from blood, taken in a trial of the OX40 agonist ivuxolimab. These receptors were taken from an adult with an advanced solid tumor such as melanoma, head and neck, liver or kidney cancer.

The chain employs TRBV4-3 and TRBJ2-7, with D perhaps given as TRBD1 or TRBD2 (5 bases each). The CDR3 consists of 13 residues. The germline V gene has CDR1 LGHNA and CDR2 YSLEER. The V gene lost 1 base and the J gene lost 3 bases, with 7 bases spanning the gap. The CDR3: CASSQGDLYEQYF. CDR3 DNA: TGCGCCAGCAGCCAAGGGGACCTCTACGAGCAGTACTTC.

This clone appeared once. The rearrangement uses TRBV5-6 and TRBJ1-2, with D tentatively TRBD1 (6 bases). The CDR3 has 13 amino acids. CDR1 is SGHDT, CDR2 YYEEEE, per germline. Deletions cut 7 bases from V and 0 bases from J, with 10 bases between. The CDR3 bases are TGTGCCAGCGGACAGCTAGCTAACTATGGCTACACCTTC. The encoded protein is CASGQLANYGYTF.

The rearrangement uses TRBV10-3 and TRBJ2-1; 9 nucleotides agree with TRBD1. CDR3 size: 15 residues. The germline V gene has CDR1 ENHRY and CDR2 SYGVKD. The junction had 10 bases not matched to a gene; V was cut back by 6 bases and J by 7 bases. The DNA of the CDR3 is TGTGCCATCAGACAGCCGGGACAGGGAGAAAATGAGCAGTTCTTC. It translates to CAIRQPGQGENEQFF.

The rearrangement links TRBV4-1 to TRBJ2-5, with a tentative D call TRBD1 (5 bases). This CDR3 is built from 15 residues. Germline lookup yields CDR1 MGHRA and CDR2 YSYEKL. The V end was cut by 0 bases, the J end by 5 bases, with 13 bases between. The CDR3 DNA follows: TGCGCCAGCAGCCAAGATCTGGGGCCGGGCGAGACCCAGTACTTC. Protein: CASSQDLGPGETQYF.

This chain joins TRBV6-5 and TRBJ2-2, with 7 bases fitting TRBD1. The CDR3 length is 15 residues. CDR1 and CDR2 from the germline V gene are MNHEY and SVGAGI. The V gene end was trimmed by 0 bases and the J gene end by 5 bases; junction bases not matched to a gene: 3. In DNA, the CDR3 is TGTGCCAGCAGTTACTCCACAGGGGTAACCGGGGAGCTGTTTTTT. Protein sequence: CASSYSTGVTGELFF.

This chain links TRBV6-5 with TRBJ2-7, with TRBD1 identical over 8 bases. V trimming: 5 bases; J trimming: 0 bases; junction bases outside the gene matches: 6. Germline CDR1 is MNHEY and CDR2 is SVGAGI. This CDR3 spans 15 amino acids. The DNA of the CDR3 is TGTGCCAGCAGTCCGACAGGGGTCAGCTCCTACGAGCAGTACTTC. Translated: CASSPTGVSSYEQYF.

V is TRBV7-6 and J is TRBJ2-5, with TRBD2 matching 16 bases. TRBJ2-7 explains the end of the DNA better; the J call may be wrong. CDR1 SGHVS and CDR2 FNYEAQ come from the germline V gene. The CDR3 has 19 residues. CDR3 DNA: TGTGCCAGCAGCCCCGGGCCCGGGACTAGCGGGAGGGCCGGGTACGAGCAGTACTTC. Protein sequence: CASSPGPGTSGRAGYEQYF.

V gene TRBV10-3 combines with J gene TRBJ2-1, with D perhaps TRBD1 or TRBD2 (5 bases each). V was shortened by 10 bases and J by 2 bases, with 15 bases between the two germline ends. This CDR3 comprises 14 residues. In germline, CDR1 is ENHRY, CDR2 SYGVKD. The CDR3 is CASRGATTYNEQFF. The CDR3 DNA reads TGTGCCAGTAGAGGGGCGACGACCTACAATGAGCAGTTCTTC.

This chain links TRBV14 with TRBJ1-1; D uncertain. The CDR3 sequence is 14 residues long. In germline, CDR1 is SGHDN, CDR2 FVKESK. Trimming stripped 0 bases from V and 7 bases from J, with 12 bases between. CDR3 protein: CASSQDLGNDEAFF. CDR3 coding DNA: TGTGCCAGCAGCCAAGATCTGGGGAACGATGAAGCTTTCTTT.

The gene calls are TRBV29-1 and TRBJ1-2; 12 bases are shared with TRBD1. The CDR3 consists of 14 residues. V dropped 4 bases and J dropped 8; count of bases not matched to a gene: 8. The germline gives CDR1 SQVTM, CDR2 ANQGSEA. The DNA of the CDR3 is TGCAGCGTTGTGGGGGACAGGGGGCTGGGAGGCTACACCTTC. This gives the protein CSVVGDRGLGGYTF.

This clone has just one count. V usage is TRBV9 and J usage is TRBJ2-1; 14 bases are shared with TRBD2. The CDR3 has 15 residues. Germline CDR1 and CDR2: SGDLS and YYNGEE. V dropped 5 bases and J dropped 8; count of bases not matched to a gene: 6. CDR3 protein: CASREGTSGSYEQFF. The CDR3 DNA sequence: TGTGCCAGCAGAGAAGGGACTAGCGGGAGTTATGAGCAGTTCTTC. Filled out from reference TRBV9 and TRBJ2-1, the complete variable domain reads DSGVTQTPKHLITATGQRVTLRCSPRSGDLSVYWYQQSLDQGLQFLIQYYNGEERAKGNILERFSAQQFPDLHSELNLSSLELGDSALYFCASREGTSGSYEQFFGPGTRLTVL.

V and J are TRBV4-3 and TRBJ2-7; 9 nucleotides agree with TRBD2. V was clipped by 1 base and J by 3 bases; unmatched bases: 4. The germline CDR1 and CDR2 sequences are LGHNA and YSLEER. CDR3 length: 15 residues. This CDR3 is CASSQGGGGDYEQYF. CDR3 sequence (DNA): TGCGCCAGCAGCCAAGGGGGCGGGGGGGACTACGAGCAGTACTTC.

This chain links TRBV6-6 with TRBJ1-5, with TRBD1 as a possible D gene (6 bases). Per germline, CDR1 MNHNY and CDR2 SVGAGI (reference sequence). This CDR3 contains 13 residues. V was trimmed by 10 bases and J by 3 bases, leaving 13 bases between them. The CDR3 loop reads CATTGGPNQPQHF. CDR3 coding DNA: TGTGCCACCACGGGGGGCCCCAATCAGCCCCAGCATTTT.

The rearrangement joins TRBV27 to TRBJ2-2; a possible D gene is TRBD2 (7 bases). Trimming left V 6 bases short and J 1 base short, with 9 bases between. Germline lookup yields CDR1 MNHEY and CDR2 SMNVEV (reference sequence). The CDR3 extends over 14 amino acids. CDR3 amino acids: CASSGGQNTGELFF. As DNA, the CDR3 is TGTGCCAGCAGCGGGGGGCAGAACACCGGGGAGCTGTTTTTT.

This clone was observed a single time. V usage is TRBV6-6 and J usage is TRBJ2-5, with 7 nucleotides matching TRBD1. Germline CDR1 MNHNY, CDR2 SVGAGI (reference sequence). The junction had 14 bases not matched to a gene; V was cut back by 5 bases and J by 5 bases. The CDR3 covers 16 residues. The CDR3 DNA follows: TGTGCCAGCAGTCCCTGGACAGGCAGATCCGCCGAGACCCAGTACTTC. Its translation is CASSPWTGRSAETQYF.

The V and J genes are TRBV4-2 and TRBJ2-6, with 7 bases matching TRBD2. This CDR3 is built from 19 residues. Losses at the gene ends were 0 bases for V and 0 bases for J; bases not matched to a gene: 8. Germline CDR1 LGHNA, CDR2 YNFKEQ. The CDR3 loop is CASSQDPSGTNSGANVLTF. Written as DNA, the CDR3 is TGTGCCAGCAGCCAAGATCCCAGCGGGACCAACTCTGGGGCCAACGTCCTGACTTTC.

The J gene is TRBJ2-5, the V gene TRBV19, with 9 nucleotides matching TRBD2. There are 18 residues in the CDR3. Germline V gene data show CDR1 as LNHDA and CDR2 as SQIVND (reference sequence). V dropped 5 bases and J dropped 5; count of bases not matched to a gene: 18. The CDR3 loop is CASSPRIAGVEGLETQYF. CDR3 sequence (DNA): TGTGCCAGTAGTCCCCGGATAGCGGGAGTGGAGGGGCTTGAGACCCAGTACTTC.

The chain recombines TRBV5-1 with TRBJ2-1, with TRBD2 matching over 7 bases. CDR1 and CDR2 from the germline V gene are SGHRS and YFSETQ. The junction had 6 bases not matched to a gene; V was cut back by 0 bases and J by 9 bases. The CDR3 spans 14 residues. CDR3 region: CASSLEVGRAEQFF. CDR3 nucleotides: TGCGCCAGCAGCTTGGAGGTGGGGAGGGCTGAGCAGTTCTTC.

This chain uses TRBV5-6 with TRBJ2-5; D remains ambiguous. CDR1 SGHDT and CDR2 YYEEEE come from the germline V gene. This CDR3 comprises 13 residues. The germline V and J ends were trimmed by 5 bases and 2 bases, with 10 bases remaining between them. The CDR3, as DNA: TGTGCCAGCAGTAAGACGTTTCAAGAGACCCAGTACTTC. Its translation: CASSKTFQETQYF.

The rearrangement joins TRBV4-1 to TRBJ1-1, with 8 positions matching TRBD1. V was pared by 0 bases and J by 11 bases, with 11 bases of the junction left unmatched. Germline CDR1 is MGHRA and CDR2 is YSYEKL. The CDR3 is 15 amino acids. CDR3 nucleotides: TGCGCCAGCAGCCAAGATTACAGGGGGGGGGTTGGGGCTTTCTTT. Amino acids: CASSQDYRGGVGAFF.

The chain joins TRBV27 to TRBJ1-1; D is perhaps TRBD1 (5 bases). V gave up 5 bases and J gave up 0 bases, with 7 bases separating them. Germline CDR1 reads MNHEY; CDR2 reads SMNVEV (reference sequence). The CDR3 contains 13 residues. DNA of the CDR3: TGTGCCAGCAGTGAGACAGTGAACACTGAAGCTTTCTTT. It encodes CASSETVNTEAFF.

The rearrangement links TRBV13 to TRBJ1-1; D possibly corresponds to TRBD1 (5 bases). CDR3 size: 15 residues. Deletions cut 2 bases from V and 7 bases from J, with 17 bases between. CDR1 and CDR2 from the germline V gene are PRHDT and FYEKMQ (reference sequence). The CDR3 sequence: CASSLLGQNKDEAFF. CDR3 coding DNA: TGTGCCAGCAGCTTATTGGGGCAGAACAAGGATGAAGCTTTCTTT.

V and J are TRBV6-5 and TRBJ2-1; D remains unclear. CDR1 is MNHEY, CDR2 SVGAGI, per germline. The CDR3 covers 11 residues. V lost 8 bases, J lost 5 bases, and 7 bases lay in between. As DNA, the CDR3 is TGTGCCAGCGGGATTGACAATGAGCAGTTCTTC. Translated, it gives CASGIDNEQFF.